Listed below are T cell receptor beta chains from one sample, sequenced in a study of CD8+CD57+ T cells in acquired aplastic anemia. TCRdb independently ran MiXCR on the reads; one entry per CDR3 protein. Found here are tens of thousands of distinct CDR3 sequences, about 70% of them singletons; the top ten hold roughly 80%. Material: sorted CD4+, CD8+, or CD8+CD57+ T cells (not recorded which) from PBMCs. The receptors shown here come from a human donor with aplastic anemia. Both conserved end residues are part of each CDR3. A D gene is named only where the DNA matches it firmly. Clone sizes are given selectively: once, few, many, or a class where the clone is expanded.

j_call: TRBJ2-7; d_call: -; clone_size: many; v_call: TRBV2; cdr3_aa: CASSEGEVRYEQYF; cdr3_nt: TGTGCCAGCAGTGAGGGGGAGGTTAGGTACGAGCAGTACTTC
j_call: TRBJ2-7; d_call: -; clone_size: -; v_call: TRBV19; cdr3_aa: CASGQYEQYF; cdr3_nt: TGTGCCAGTGGACAGTACGAGCAGTACTTC
j_call: TRBJ2-5; d_call: -; clone_size: -; v_call: TRBV7-9; cdr3_aa: CASSSARDTQETQYF; cdr3_nt: TGTGCCAGCAGTTCAGCCCGGGACACCCAAGAGACCCAGTACTTC
j_call: TRBJ2-5; d_call: -; clone_size: many; v_call: TRBV24-1; cdr3_aa: CATSDPRAWETQYF; cdr3_nt: TGTGCCACCAGTGATCCCAGGGCTTGGGAGACCCAGTACTTC
j_call: TRBJ1-4; d_call: -; clone_size: -; v_call: TRBV2; cdr3_aa: CATFRDFNEKLFF; cdr3_nt: TGTGCCACTTTCCGGGACTTTAATGAAAAACTGTTTTTT
j_call: TRBJ1-2; d_call: -; clone_size: -; v_call: TRBV2; cdr3_aa: CAGKFGGVYGYTF; cdr3_nt: TGTGCCGGCAAATTCGGGGGGGTATATGGCTACACCTTC
j_call: TRBJ2-3; d_call: TRBD2; clone_size: once; v_call: TRBV5-4; cdr3_aa: CASSWRTSGRRGDTQYF; cdr3_nt: TGTGCCAGCAGCTGGAGGACTAGCGGGAGGCGGGGAGATACGCAGTATTTT
j_call: TRBJ1-6; d_call: TRBD1; clone_size: many; v_call: TRBV18; cdr3_aa: CASSPESNTGVGNSPLHF; cdr3_nt: TGTGCCAGCTCACCAGAGTCAAATACAGGGGTCGGAAATTCACCCCTCCACTTT
j_call: TRBJ1-5; d_call: TRBD1; clone_size: -; v_call: TRBV2; cdr3_aa: CASTLDRGGNQPQHF; cdr3_nt: TGTGCCAGCACCTTGGACAGGGGTGGCAATCAGCCCCAGCATTTT
j_call: TRBJ1-2; d_call: -; clone_size: -; v_call: TRBV25-1; cdr3_aa: CASSEVDGTGVHAF; cdr3_nt: TGTGCCAGCAGTGAGGTGGACGGAACCGGTGTACATGCCTTC
j_call: TRBJ2-3; d_call: -; clone_size: few; v_call: TRBV10-3; cdr3_aa: CAISRDGTDTQYF; cdr3_nt: TGTGCCATCAGTCGGGACGGCACAGATACGCAGTATTTT
j_call: TRBJ2-2; d_call: -; clone_size: -; v_call: TRBV6-1; cdr3_aa: CASSPEITGGLFF; cdr3_nt: TGCGCCAGCAGTCCGGAAATCACCGGGGGGCTGTTTTTT
j_call: TRBJ1-1; d_call: -; clone_size: -; v_call: TRBV12-3/TRBV12-4; cdr3_aa: CASNVGRAFF; cdr3_nt: TGTGCCAGCAATGTGGGAAGAGCTTTCTTT
j_call: TRBJ2-7; d_call: -; clone_size: -; v_call: TRBV12-3/TRBV12-4; cdr3_aa: CASSLRVGSSEQYF; cdr3_nt: TGTGCCAGCAGTTTGAGGGTCGGGAGCAGCGAGCAGTACTTC
j_call: TRBJ2-6; d_call: TRBD1; clone_size: -; v_call: TRBV10-3; cdr3_aa: CAIKTGASGANVLTF; cdr3_nt: TGTGCCATCAAAACAGGGGCCTCTGGGGCCAACGTCCTGACTTTC
j_call: TRBJ2-1; d_call: TRBD2; clone_size: -; v_call: TRBV5-4; cdr3_aa: CASSRLAGGSEQFF; cdr3_nt: TGTGCCAGCAGTCGACTAGCGGGAGGATCCGAGCAGTTCTTC
j_call: TRBJ2-3; d_call: -; clone_size: -; v_call: TRBV20-1; cdr3_aa: CSARLALTDTQYF; cdr3_nt: TGCAGTGCTAGATTAGCGCTCACAGATACGCAGTATTTT
j_call: TRBJ1-2; d_call: -; clone_size: -; v_call: TRBV7-3; cdr3_aa: CASSLEGNGYTF; cdr3_nt: TGTGCCAGCAGCTTAGAGGGTAATGGCTACACCTTC
j_call: TRBJ2-7; d_call: TRBD2; clone_size: -; v_call: TRBV5-6; cdr3_aa: CASSQSGGYSYEQYF; cdr3_nt: TGTGCCAGCAGCCAGTCGGGGGGATACTCCTACGAGCAGTACTTC
j_call: TRBJ2-2; d_call: TRBD2; clone_size: -; v_call: TRBV15; cdr3_aa: CATSRDRTGGTGELFF; cdr3_nt: TGTGCCACCAGCAGAGATAGGACGGGGGGGACCGGGGAGCTGTTTTTT
j_call: TRBJ2-2; d_call: -; clone_size: few; v_call: TRBV5-8; cdr3_aa: CASTTRGTGELFF; cdr3_nt: TGTGCCAGCACCACTCGCGGAACCGGGGAGCTGTTTTTT
j_call: TRBJ2-7; d_call: -; clone_size: -; v_call: TRBV29-1; cdr3_aa: CSVQDREQYF; cdr3_nt: TGCAGCGTTCAGGACCGCGAGCAGTACTTC
j_call: TRBJ2-1; d_call: -; clone_size: -; v_call: TRBV11-3; cdr3_aa: CASNEGSYNEQFF; cdr3_nt: TGTGCCAGCAACGAGGGCTCCTACAATGAGCAGTTCTTC
j_call: TRBJ2-7; d_call: TRBD2; clone_size: few; v_call: TRBV20-1; cdr3_aa: CSARELADYEQYF; cdr3_nt: TGCAGTGCTAGAGAACTAGCGGACTACGAGCAGTACTTC